The 30 T cell receptor beta chains below were found in one sample sequenced in a study of T cells in Graves' hyperthyroidism and ophthalmopathy. From RNA transcripts, TCR beta CDR3 regions were amplified. An initial round of RT-PCR targeting the TCR CDR3 relied on the HTBI primer set. TCRdb called the multiplex PCR reads again in MiXCR, with one record for every CDR3 protein. The sample holds some 380,000 distinct CDR3 sequences, approximately 15% seen once. Specimen: blood. The receptors stem from a man aged 30 to 39 with Graves' hyperthyroidism that later progressed to Graves' ophthalmopathy.

V gene TRBV12-5 combines with J gene TRBJ2-1; 11 positions agree with TRBD2. The CDR3 spans 15 residues. J was trimmed by 5 bases and V by 6 bases; bases with no gene match: 6. Germline lookup yields CDR1 LGHNT and CDR2 FRNRAP. The CDR3 is CASGIAGGPDNEQFF. The CDR3 bases are TGTGCTAGTGGGATAGCGGGGGGGCCCGACAATGAGCAGTTCTTC.

This clonotype occurred a few times. The CDR3: CASSLKGGAKYNEQFF. CDR3 nucleotides: TGTGCCAGCAGCTTAAAGGGGGGGGCCAAGTACAATGAGCAGTTCTTC. This chain connects TRBV13 to TRBJ2-1; tentatively, D is TRBD2 (7 bases). V was cut by 2 bases and J by 4 bases, with 15 bases left in between. CDR1 and CDR2 (germline): PRHDT, FYEKMQ (reference sequence). The CDR3 sequence is 16 residues long.

This clonotype was counted many times. The chain uses TRBV5-1 and TRBJ2-7; D is tentatively TRBD1 or TRBD2 (5 bases each). Trimming left V 4 bases short and J 0 bases short, with 14 bases between. The CDR3 runs to 15 residues. Per germline, CDR1 SGHRS and CDR2 YFSETQ. The CDR3 nucleotides are TGCGCCAGCAGCCGGGACGCACGGAGCTCCTACGAGCAGTACTTC. Translated: CASSRDARSSYEQYF.

On this clonotype itself: The junction shows a germline mismatch at one end, possibly a read error. This chain joins TRBV10-3 and TRBJ1-5; tentative D call: TRBD1 (6 bases). The germline gives CDR1 ENHRY, CDR2 SYGVKD. CDR3 size: 14 residues. The DNA for the CDR3 is TGTGCCACCAGTGGGGGACAAGACAATCAGCCCCAGCATTTT. It translates to CATSGGQDNQPQHF.

This chain uses TRBV19 with TRBJ2-2, with 7 bases that match TRBD1. Germline V gives CDR1 LNHDA, CDR2 SQIVND (reference sequence). The CDR3 runs 16 residues. V lost 5 bases and J lost 2; bases outside the gene matches: 8. DNA of the CDR3: TGTGCCAGTAGTGGACCTGACAGGGTCAACACCGGGGAGCTGTTTTTT. Translating it yields CASSGPDRVNTGELFF.

This clonotype was found many times. This chain links TRBV20-1 with TRBJ2-3; 9 bases fit TRBD1. CDR1 is DFQATT and CDR2 is SNEGSKA in the germline V gene (reference sequence). V shed 6 bases, J shed 4 bases, and the junction held 8 bases outside the gene matches. This CDR3 spans 14 amino acids. The DNA for the CDR3 is TGCAGTGCGAAGGACAGGGGTCAGGCAGATACGCAGTATTTT. Encoded protein: CSAKDRGQADTQYF.

J is TRBJ1-1 and V is TRBV15, with 8 bases matching TRBD1. This CDR3 contains 13 residues. The J segment lost 4 bases and the V segment lost 8 bases, leaving 6 bases of the junction unmatched. Germline values: CDR1 LNHNV, CDR2 YYDKDF (reference sequence). CDR3 bases: TGTGCCACCGACAGGGGAGTTGGCACTGAAGCTTTCTTT. Translation gives CATDRGVGTEAFF.

This clonotype appeared many times. CDR3 nucleotide sequence: TGTGCCACCAGTGATTCTAGACAGCTTGGGGAGCCCCAGCATTTT. The encoded protein is CATSDSRQLGEPQHF. The chain combines TRBV24-1 with TRBJ1-5; tentative D call: TRBD1 (5 bases). There are 15 residues in the CDR3. Germline CDR1 is KGHDR and CDR2 is SFDVKD. V dropped 2 bases and J dropped 8 bases, with 15 bases sitting between them.

In this sample, this clonotype turned up many times. The J gene is TRBJ1-2, the V gene TRBV2, with 9 bases identical to TRBD1. The CDR3 spans 15 residues. Germline lookup yields CDR1 SNHLY and CDR2 FYNNEI. The trim removed 6 bases at V and 6 bases at J, leaving 11 bases unmatched. The CDR3 here is CASRRETGGGHGYTF. CDR3 bases: TGTGCCAGCAGACGCGAAACAGGGGGCGGACATGGCTACACCTTC.

About this clonotype: A read error may account for a junction end that differs from germline. For the CDR3, the DNA is TGCGCCAGCAGCCAACAAACAACTAGCGGGGGGCTTAGCACAGATACGCAGTATTTT. Its translation is CASSQQTTSGGLSTDTQYF. The chain employs TRBV5-4 and TRBJ2-3, with 12 bases fitting TRBD2. The CDR3 length is 19 residues. Looked up from germline, CDR1 is SGHNT and CDR2 is YYREEE (reference sequence).

The chain couples TRBV29-1 to TRBJ1-1; D unclear. In germline, CDR1 is SQVTM, CDR2 ANQGSEA. The germline V and J ends were trimmed by 4 bases and 0 bases, with 9 bases remaining between them. This CDR3 comprises 13 residues. The CDR3, as DNA: TGCAGCGTTGTACTTCACATGAACACTGAAGCTTTCTTT. Translation gives CSVVLHMNTEAFF.

This clonotype showed up many times. The CDR3 spells CASSHSMTGLLGEQYF. The CDR3 DNA reads as TGTGCCAGCAGCCATTCGATGACAGGGCTTTTGGGCGAGCAGTACTTC. This rearrangement joins TRBV3-1 to TRBJ2-7; TRBD1 matches at 7 bases. Trimming took 3 bases from V and 6 from J; bases not matched to a gene: 14. This CDR3 is built from 16 residues. In germline, CDR1 is LGHDT, CDR2 YNNKEL (reference sequence).

This clonotype was seen at least ten times. The chain couples TRBV11-1 to TRBJ1-6; D might be TRBD1 (5 bases). The CDR3 is 16 amino acids. Germline V gene lookup returns CDR1 SGHAT and CDR2 FQDESV (reference sequence). V was pared by 5 bases and J by 6 bases, with 17 bases between. Here the CDR3 reads CASSPEEGPTNSPLHF. The CDR3 region has the DNA TGTGCCAGCAGCCCGGAGGAGGGACCAACTAATTCACCCCTCCACTTT. Supplemented by reference TRBV11-1 and TRBJ1-6, the full variable domain reads EAEVAQSPRYKITEKSQAVAFWCDPISGHATLYWYRQILGQGPELLVQFQDESVVDDSQLPKDRFSAERLKGVDSTLKIQPAELGDSAMYLCASSPEEGPTNSPLHFGNGTRLTVT.

CDR3 region: CASSLQGPIKYF. The CDR3 DNA reads TGTGCCAGCAGTTTACAGGGCCCCATAAAGTATTTT. This sequence joins TRBV6-1 and TRBJ2-3; D is possibly TRBD1 (6 bases). The CDR3 contains 12 residues. Germline CDR1 is MNHNS and CDR2 is SASEGT. Deletions cut 5 bases from V and 13 bases from J, with 16 bases between.

The genes are TRBV25-1 and TRBJ1-2, with D perhaps TRBD1 (6 bases). The CDR3 is made up of 15 amino acids. V lost 2 bases to trimming and J lost 2 bases, with 12 bases between them. Germline V CDR1 and CDR2: MGHDK, SYGVNS. The CDR3 DNA reads TGTGCCAGCAGTGAAGGAAGGCAGGGGAACTATGGCTACACCTTC. Amino acid sequence: CASSEGRQGNYGYTF.

This clonotype was counted many times. The V gene is TRBV7-9, the J gene TRBJ2-7; D gene unclear. The germline V and J ends were trimmed by 1 base and 4 bases, with 8 bases remaining between them. Germline V CDR1 and CDR2: SEHNR, FQNEAQ (reference sequence). This CDR3 region has 13 residues. The CDR3 sequence: CASSLEGIYEQYF. The CDR3 DNA follows: TGTGCCAGCAGCTTAGAAGGGATTTACGAGCAGTACTTC.

The chain employs TRBV20-1 and TRBJ2-2; D remains ambiguous. CDR1 DFQATT and CDR2 SNEGSKA come from the germline V gene (reference sequence). Deletions cut 0 bases from V and 4 bases from J, with 6 bases between. The CDR3 has 13 amino acids. The CDR3 sequence: CSARDRATGELFF. The DNA of the CDR3 is TGCAGTGCTAGAGATCGGGCCACCGGGGAGCTGTTTTTT.

This clonotype was counted many times. This chain joins TRBV11-1 and TRBJ1-2; TRBD1 might be the D (6 bases). In germline, CDR1 is SGHAT, CDR2 FQDESV (reference sequence). The ends were cut back, 4 bases at V and 4 bases at J, with 16 bases in the middle. This CDR3 has 15 residues. The CDR3, as DNA: TGTGCCAGCAGCTCCACGGAACAGGGTATCTATGGCTACACCTTC. Protein sequence: CASSSTEQGIYGYTF.

This clonotype was picked up many times. The chain is built from TRBV11-3 and TRBJ1-2; 10 nucleotides match TRBD1. Germline V CDR1 and CDR2: SGHNT, YENEEA. The J segment lost 2 bases and the V segment lost 5 bases, leaving 5 bases of the junction unmatched. The CDR3 has 15 amino acids. CDR3 protein: CASSPRTGGNYGYTF. The DNA for the CDR3 is TGTGCCAGCAGCCCCAGGACAGGGGGGAACTATGGCTACACCTTC.

The V and J genes are TRBV4-1 and TRBJ1-4; 7 bases map to TRBD1. With 3 bases clipped from V and 8 bases from J, the junction kept 12 bases outside the gene matches. The CDR3 totals 16 residues. Germline CDR1 and CDR2: MGHRA and YSYEKL. The CDR3 coding sequence is TGCGCCAGCAGCCACCTAATACAGGGGAGCGGAGAAAAACTGTTTTTT. It translates to CASSHLIQGSGEKLFF.

The count of this clonotype is one. The chain carries TRBV5-1 and TRBJ2-1; D perhaps matches TRBD1 (6 bases). This CDR3 spans 12 amino acids. Germline V lookup: CDR1 SGHRS, CDR2 YFSETQ. Deletions cut 5 bases from V and 9 bases from J, with 12 bases between. The CDR3 bases are TGCGCCAGCAGGGACAGAATGGGTGAGCAGTTCTTC. Its translation is CASRDRMGEQFF. The full variable domain, completed using reference TRBV5-1 and TRBJ2-1, is KAGVTQTPRYLIKTRGQQVTLSCSPISGHRSVSWYQQTPGQGLQFLFEYFSETQRNKGNFPGRFSGRQFSNSRSEMNVSTLELGDSALYLCASRDRMGEQFFGPGTRLTVL.

This clonotype was seen repeatedly, ten times or more. The chain recombines TRBV5-1 with TRBJ1-2, with TRBD1 matching over 7 bases. J lost 2 bases, V lost 7 bases, and 8 bases had no gene match. CDR3 length: 14 amino acids. CDR1 is SGHRS and CDR2 is YFSETQ in the germline V gene. The CDR3 here is CASSRQGQNYGYTF. The DNA for the CDR3 is TGCGCCAGCTCCCGGCAGGGACAGAACTATGGCTACACCTTC. The full variable domain, with the rest looked up from reference TRBV5-1 and TRBJ1-2, is KAGVTQTPRYLIKTRGQQVTLSCSPISGHRSVSWYQQTPGQGLQFLFEYFSETQRNKGNFPGRFSGRQFSNSRSEMNVSTLELGDSALYLCASSRQGQNYGYTFGSGTRLTVV.

In this sample, this clonotype turned up a few times. The chain combines TRBV12-3 or TRBV12-4 with TRBJ2-1; 8 positions match TRBD2. This CDR3 spans 16 amino acids. The junction had 8 bases not matched to a gene; V was cut back by 0 bases and J by 7 bases. The chain's CDR3 is CASSLARGAGRNEQFF. The CDR3 DNA sequence: TGTGCCAGCAGTTTAGCGCGGGGGGCAGGTAGGAATGAGCAGTTCTTC.

Many counts were recorded for this clonotype. The V call is TRBV6-1, the J call TRBJ2-7, with 9 bases identical to TRBD1. CDR1 and CDR2 (germline): MNHNS, SASEGT. Trimming cost V 5 bases and J 5 bases; bases outside gene matches: 13. The CDR3 length is 16 residues. For the CDR3, the DNA is TGTGCCAGCAGTCTCCTACGGGGAGACAGGGGGAACGAGCAGTACTTC. Translation: CASSLLRGDRGNEQYF.

This chain connects TRBV20-1 to TRBJ1-1; 8 nucleotides align to TRBD1. This CDR3 comprises 13 residues. The germline V gene encodes CDR1 DFQATT and CDR2 SNEGSKA (reference sequence). V shed 3 bases, J shed 2 bases, and the junction held 2 bases outside the gene matches. CDR3 DNA: TGCAGTGCTAGCGACAGGGGCAACACTGAAGCTTTCTTT. Its protein product is CSASDRGNTEAFF.

This clonotype was seen more than once but under ten times. The genes are TRBV30 and TRBJ1-6; unclear D gene. V was pared by 1 base and J by 6 bases, with 7 bases between. Germline V gives CDR1 GTSNPN, CDR2 SVGIG (reference sequence). The CDR3 is 13 amino acids. This CDR3 is CAWSAFGNSPLHF. DNA for the CDR3: TGTGCCTGGAGTGCATTCGGTAATTCACCCCTCCACTTT.

Ten or more counts support this clonotype. The chain combines TRBV28 with TRBJ1-2, with 7 bases that match TRBD1. Looked up from germline, CDR1 is MDHEN and CDR2 is SYDVKM. The CDR3 loop spans 13 amino acids. Unmatched junction bases numbered 3, after V lost 5 bases and J lost 3 bases. Here the CDR3 reads CASSPGQHYGYTF. The CDR3, as DNA: TGTGCCAGCAGTCCGGGACAGCACTATGGCTACACCTTC.

This clonotype was picked up many times. The genes are TRBV3-1 and TRBJ2-7; 9 bases match TRBD2. Germline CDR1 and CDR2: LGHDT and YNNKEL (reference sequence). The CDR3 is made up of 16 amino acids. J was trimmed by 0 bases and V by 0 bases; bases with no gene match: 3. CDR3 protein: CASSQDSGGSSYEQYF. In DNA form, the CDR3 reads TGTGCCAGCAGCCAAGATAGCGGGGGAAGCTCCTACGAGCAGTACTTC.

Only a few counts were recorded for this clonotype. As DNA, the CDR3 is TGTGCCTGGAGTGTAGGGGACAGGCTCCATAGGCAGTTCTTC. This translates into CAWSVGDRLHRQFF. The V and J genes are TRBV30 and TRBJ2-1, with 8 positions matching TRBD1. This CDR3 spans 14 amino acids. The ends lost 0 bases at V and 12 bases at J; junction bases unmatched: 10. CDR1 and CDR2 from the germline V gene are GTSNPN and SVGIG (reference sequence).

For this clonotype: This clone may be a read error of a much larger clone one base away. The CDR3 carries no conserved terminal phenylalanine or tryptophan, so it likely arises from a read error. V usage is TRBV11-2 and J usage is TRBJ2-5; D remains unclear. Germline V CDR1 and CDR2: SGHAT, FQNNGV. With 1 base removed from V and 3 bases from J, the gap between germline ends came to 6 bases. The CDR3 is 13 residues long. The CDR3 DNA sequence: TGTGCCAGCAGCTTAGGACCAGAAGAGACCCAGTACCTC. Translation gives CASSLGPEETQYL.